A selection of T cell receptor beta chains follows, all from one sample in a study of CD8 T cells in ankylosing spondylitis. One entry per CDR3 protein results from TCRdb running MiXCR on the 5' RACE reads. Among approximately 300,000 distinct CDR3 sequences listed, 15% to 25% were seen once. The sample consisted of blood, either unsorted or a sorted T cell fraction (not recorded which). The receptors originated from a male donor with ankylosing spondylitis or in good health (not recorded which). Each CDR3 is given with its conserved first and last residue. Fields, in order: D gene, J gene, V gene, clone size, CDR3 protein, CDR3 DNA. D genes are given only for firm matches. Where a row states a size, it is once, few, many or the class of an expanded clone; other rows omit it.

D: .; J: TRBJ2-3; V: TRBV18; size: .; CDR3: CASSPPTTDTQYF; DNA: TGTGCCAGCTCACCACCGACCACAGATACGCAGTATTTT
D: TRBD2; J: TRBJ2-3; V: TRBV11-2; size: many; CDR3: CASTPPGLAGEDTQYF; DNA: TGTGCCAGCACCCCGCCGGGACTAGCGGGGGAAGATACGCAGTATTTT
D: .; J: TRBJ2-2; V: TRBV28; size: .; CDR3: CASSSTGDLTSGELFF; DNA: TGTGCCAGCAGTTCAACTGGAGACCTCACGTCCGGGGAGCTGTTTTTT
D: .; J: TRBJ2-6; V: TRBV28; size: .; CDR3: CASRQQGANVLTF; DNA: TGTGCCAGCAGGCAACAGGGGGCCAACGTCCTGACTTTC
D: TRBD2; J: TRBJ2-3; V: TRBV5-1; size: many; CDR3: CASSLGLAGVADTQYF; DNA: TGCGCCAGCAGCTTGGGCCTAGCGGGAGTTGCAGATACGCAGTATTTT
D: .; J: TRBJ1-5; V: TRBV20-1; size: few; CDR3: CSASSGGQGNQPQHF; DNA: TGCAGTGCTAGTTCCGGGGGCCAGGGCAATCAGCCCCAGCATTTT
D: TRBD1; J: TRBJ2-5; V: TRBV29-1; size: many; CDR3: CSVRQGAGETQYF; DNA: TGCAGCGTTAGGCAGGGGGCGGGAGAGACCCAGTACTTC
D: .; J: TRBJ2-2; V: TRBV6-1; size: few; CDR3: CASSAGPWNTGELFF; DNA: TGTGCCAGCAGTGCGGGGCCCTGGAACACCGGGGAGCTGTTTTTT
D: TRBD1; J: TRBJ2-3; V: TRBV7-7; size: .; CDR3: CASSFPDRGQREDTQYF; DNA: TGTGCTAGCAGCTTTCCAGACAGGGGGCAACGGGAAGATACGCAGTATTTT
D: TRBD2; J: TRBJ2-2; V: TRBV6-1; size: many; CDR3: CASILGVGGGTGELFF; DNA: TGTGCCAGCATCCTAGGGGTTGGCGGGGGAACCGGGGAGCTGTTTTTT
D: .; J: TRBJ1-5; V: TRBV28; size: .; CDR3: CASSQIRASNQPQHF; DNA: TGTGCCAGCAGTCAGATTAGGGCGAGCAATCAGCCCCAGCATTTT
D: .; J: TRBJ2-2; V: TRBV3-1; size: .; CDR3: CASSPRPIFGTGELFF; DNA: TGTGCCAGCAGCCCCCGACCGATCTTTGGCACCGGGGAGCTGTTTTTT
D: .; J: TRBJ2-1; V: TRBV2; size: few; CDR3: CASTPGLGNEQFF; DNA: TGTGCCAGCACCCCGGGACTCGGCAATGAGCAGTTCTTC
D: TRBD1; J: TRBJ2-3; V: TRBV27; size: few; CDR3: CATGQGGDTQYF; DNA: TGTGCTACCGGACAGGGGGGAGATACGCAGTATTTT
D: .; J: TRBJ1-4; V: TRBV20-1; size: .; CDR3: CSARVLGVPPNEKLFF; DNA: TGCAGTGCTAGAGTGCTGGGGGTGCCGCCTAATGAAAAACTGTTTTTT
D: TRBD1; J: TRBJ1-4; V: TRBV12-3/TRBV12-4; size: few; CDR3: CASSPGQGFLANEKLFF; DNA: TGTGCCAGCAGCCCAGGACAGGGATTTCTTGCTAATGAAAAACTGTTTTTT
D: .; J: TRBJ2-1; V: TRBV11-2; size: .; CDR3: CASSPPNEQFF; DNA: TGTGCCAGCAGCCCGCCCAATGAGCAGTTCTTC
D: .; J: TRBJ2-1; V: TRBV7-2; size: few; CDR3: CASSLEAVLEQFF; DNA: TGTGCCAGCAGCTTAGAGGCGGTTCTGGAGCAGTTCTTC
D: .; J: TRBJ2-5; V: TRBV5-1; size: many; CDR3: CASSLTGDGETQYF; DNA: TGCGCCAGCAGCTTAACCGGAGACGGAGAGACCCAGTACTTC
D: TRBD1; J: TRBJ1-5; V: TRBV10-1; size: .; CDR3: CASVRQGASNQPQHF; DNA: TGCGCCAGCGTACGACAGGGAGCGAGCAATCAGCCCCAGCATTTT
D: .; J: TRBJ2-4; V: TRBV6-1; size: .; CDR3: CASSPSNLAKNIQYF; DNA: TGTGCCAGCAGCCCCTCCAACCTAGCCAAAAACATTCAGTACTTC